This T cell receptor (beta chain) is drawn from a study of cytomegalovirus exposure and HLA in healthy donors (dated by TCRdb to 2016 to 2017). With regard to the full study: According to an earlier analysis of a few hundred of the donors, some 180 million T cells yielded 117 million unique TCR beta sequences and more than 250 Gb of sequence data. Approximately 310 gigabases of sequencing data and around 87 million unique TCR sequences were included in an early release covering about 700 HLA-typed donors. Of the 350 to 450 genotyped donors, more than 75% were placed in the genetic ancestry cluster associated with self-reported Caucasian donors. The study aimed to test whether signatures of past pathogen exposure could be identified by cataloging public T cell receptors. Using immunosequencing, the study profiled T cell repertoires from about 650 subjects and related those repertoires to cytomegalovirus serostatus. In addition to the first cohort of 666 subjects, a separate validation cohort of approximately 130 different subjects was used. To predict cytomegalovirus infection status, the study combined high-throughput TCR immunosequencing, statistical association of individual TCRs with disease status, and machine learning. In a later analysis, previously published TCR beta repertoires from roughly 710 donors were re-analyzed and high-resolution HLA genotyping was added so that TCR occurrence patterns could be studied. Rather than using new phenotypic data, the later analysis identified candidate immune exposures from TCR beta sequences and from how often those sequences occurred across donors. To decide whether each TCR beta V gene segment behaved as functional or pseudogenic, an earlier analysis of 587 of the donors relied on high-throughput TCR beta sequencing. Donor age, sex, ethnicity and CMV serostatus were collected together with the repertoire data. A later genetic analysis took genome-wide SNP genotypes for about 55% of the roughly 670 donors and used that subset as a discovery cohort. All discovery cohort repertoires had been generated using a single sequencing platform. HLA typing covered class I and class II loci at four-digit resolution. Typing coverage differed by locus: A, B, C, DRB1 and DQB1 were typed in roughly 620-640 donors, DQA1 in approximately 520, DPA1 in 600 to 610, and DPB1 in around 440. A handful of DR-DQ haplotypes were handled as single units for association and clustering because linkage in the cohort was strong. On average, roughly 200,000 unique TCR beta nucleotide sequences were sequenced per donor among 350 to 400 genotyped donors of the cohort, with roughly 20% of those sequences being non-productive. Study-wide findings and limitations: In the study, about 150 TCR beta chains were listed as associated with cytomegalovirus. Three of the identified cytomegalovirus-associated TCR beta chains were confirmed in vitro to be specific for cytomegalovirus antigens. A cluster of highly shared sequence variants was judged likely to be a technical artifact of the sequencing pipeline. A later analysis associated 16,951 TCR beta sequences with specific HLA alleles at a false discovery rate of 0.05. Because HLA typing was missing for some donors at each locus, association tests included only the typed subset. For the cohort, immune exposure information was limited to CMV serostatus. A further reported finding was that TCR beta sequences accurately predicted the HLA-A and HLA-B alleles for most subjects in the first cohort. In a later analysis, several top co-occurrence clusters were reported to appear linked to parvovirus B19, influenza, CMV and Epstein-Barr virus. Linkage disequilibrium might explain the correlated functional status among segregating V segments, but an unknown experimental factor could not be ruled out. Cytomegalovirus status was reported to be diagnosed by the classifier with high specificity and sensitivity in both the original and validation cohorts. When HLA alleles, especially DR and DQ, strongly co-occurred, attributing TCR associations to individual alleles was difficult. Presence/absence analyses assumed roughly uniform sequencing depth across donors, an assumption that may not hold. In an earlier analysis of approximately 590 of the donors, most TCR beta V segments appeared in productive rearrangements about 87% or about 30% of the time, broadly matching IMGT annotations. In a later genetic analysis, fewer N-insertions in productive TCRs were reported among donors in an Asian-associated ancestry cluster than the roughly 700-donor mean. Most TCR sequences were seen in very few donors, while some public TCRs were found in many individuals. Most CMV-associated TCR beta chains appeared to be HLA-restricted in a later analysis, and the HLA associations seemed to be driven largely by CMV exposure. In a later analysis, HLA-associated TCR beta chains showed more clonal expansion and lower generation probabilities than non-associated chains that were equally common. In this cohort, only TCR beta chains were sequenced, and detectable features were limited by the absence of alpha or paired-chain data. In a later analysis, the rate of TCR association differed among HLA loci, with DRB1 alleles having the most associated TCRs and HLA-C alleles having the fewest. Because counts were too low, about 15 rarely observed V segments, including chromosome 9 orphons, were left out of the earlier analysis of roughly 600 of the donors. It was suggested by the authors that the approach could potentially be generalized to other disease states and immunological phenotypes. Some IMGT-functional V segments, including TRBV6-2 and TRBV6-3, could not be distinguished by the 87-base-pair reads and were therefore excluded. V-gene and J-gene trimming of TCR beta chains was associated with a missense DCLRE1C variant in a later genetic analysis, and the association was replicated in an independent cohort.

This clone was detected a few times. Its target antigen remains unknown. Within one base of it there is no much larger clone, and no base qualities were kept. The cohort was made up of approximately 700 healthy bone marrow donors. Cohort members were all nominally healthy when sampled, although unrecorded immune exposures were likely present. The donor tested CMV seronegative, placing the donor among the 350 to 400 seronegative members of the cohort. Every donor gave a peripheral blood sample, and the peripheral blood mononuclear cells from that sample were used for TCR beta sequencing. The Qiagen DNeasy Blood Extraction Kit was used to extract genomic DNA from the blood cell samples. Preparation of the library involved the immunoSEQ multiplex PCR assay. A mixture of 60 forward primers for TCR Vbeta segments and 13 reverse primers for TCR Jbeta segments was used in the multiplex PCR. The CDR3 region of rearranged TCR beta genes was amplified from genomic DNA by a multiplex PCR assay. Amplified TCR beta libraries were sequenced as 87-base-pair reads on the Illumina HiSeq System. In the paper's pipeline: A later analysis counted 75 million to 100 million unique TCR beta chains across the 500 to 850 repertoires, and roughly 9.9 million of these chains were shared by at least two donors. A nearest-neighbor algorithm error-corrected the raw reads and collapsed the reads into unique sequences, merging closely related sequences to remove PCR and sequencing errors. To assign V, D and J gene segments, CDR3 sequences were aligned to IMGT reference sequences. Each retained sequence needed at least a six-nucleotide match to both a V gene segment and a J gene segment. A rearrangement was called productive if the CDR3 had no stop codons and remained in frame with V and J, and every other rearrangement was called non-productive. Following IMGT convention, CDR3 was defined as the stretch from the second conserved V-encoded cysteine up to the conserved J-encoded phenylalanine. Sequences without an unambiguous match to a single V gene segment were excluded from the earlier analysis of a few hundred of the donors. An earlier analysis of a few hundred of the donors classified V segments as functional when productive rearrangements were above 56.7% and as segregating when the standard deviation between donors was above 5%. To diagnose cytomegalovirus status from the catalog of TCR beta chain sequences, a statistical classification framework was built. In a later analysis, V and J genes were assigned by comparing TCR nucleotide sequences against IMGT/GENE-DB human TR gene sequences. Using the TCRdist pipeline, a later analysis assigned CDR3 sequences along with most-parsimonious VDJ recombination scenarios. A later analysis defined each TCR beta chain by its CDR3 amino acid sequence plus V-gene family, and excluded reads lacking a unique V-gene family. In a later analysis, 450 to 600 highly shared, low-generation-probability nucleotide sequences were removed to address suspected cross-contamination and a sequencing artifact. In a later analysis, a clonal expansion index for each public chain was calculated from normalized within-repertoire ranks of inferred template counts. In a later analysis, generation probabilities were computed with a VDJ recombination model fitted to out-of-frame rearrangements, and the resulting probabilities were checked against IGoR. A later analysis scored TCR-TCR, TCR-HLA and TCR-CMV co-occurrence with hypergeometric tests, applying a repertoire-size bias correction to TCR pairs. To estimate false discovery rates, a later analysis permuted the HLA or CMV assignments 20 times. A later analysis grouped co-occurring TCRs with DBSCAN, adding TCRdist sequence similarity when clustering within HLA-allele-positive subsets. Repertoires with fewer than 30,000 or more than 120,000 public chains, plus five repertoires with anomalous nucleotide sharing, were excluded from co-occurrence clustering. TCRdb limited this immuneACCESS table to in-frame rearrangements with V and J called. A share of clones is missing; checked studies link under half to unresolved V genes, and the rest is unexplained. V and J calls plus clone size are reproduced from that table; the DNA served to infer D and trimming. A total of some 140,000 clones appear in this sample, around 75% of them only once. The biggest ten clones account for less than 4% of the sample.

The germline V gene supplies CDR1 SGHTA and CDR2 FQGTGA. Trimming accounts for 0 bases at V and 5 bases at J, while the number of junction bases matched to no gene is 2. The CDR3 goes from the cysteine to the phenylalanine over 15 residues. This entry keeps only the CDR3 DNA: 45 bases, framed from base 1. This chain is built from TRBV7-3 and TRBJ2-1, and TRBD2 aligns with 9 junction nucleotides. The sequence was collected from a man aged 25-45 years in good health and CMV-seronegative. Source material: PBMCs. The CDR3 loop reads CASSLTLAGNNEQFF. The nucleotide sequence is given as TGTGCCAGCAGCTTAACTCTAGCGGGGAACAATGAGCAGTTCTTC. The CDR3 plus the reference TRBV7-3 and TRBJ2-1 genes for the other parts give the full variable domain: GAGVSQTPSNKVTEKGKYVELRCDPISGHTALYWYRQSLGQGPEFLIYFQGTGAADDSGLPNDRFFAVRPEGSVSTLKIQRTERGDSAVYLCASSLTLAGNNEQFFGPGTRLTVL.